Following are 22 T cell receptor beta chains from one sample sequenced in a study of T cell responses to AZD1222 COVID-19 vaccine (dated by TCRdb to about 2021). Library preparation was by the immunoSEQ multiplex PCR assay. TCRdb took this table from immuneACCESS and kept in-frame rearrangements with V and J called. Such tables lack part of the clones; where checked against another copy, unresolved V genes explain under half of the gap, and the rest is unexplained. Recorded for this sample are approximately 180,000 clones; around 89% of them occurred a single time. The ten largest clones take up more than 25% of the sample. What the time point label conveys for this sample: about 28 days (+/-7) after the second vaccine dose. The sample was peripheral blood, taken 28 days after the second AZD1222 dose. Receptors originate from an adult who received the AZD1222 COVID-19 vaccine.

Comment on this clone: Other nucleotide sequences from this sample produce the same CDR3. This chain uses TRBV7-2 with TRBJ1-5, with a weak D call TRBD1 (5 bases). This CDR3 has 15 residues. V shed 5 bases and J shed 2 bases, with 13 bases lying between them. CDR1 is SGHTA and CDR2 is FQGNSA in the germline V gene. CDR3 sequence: CASSTGQTGNQPQHF. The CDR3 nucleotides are TGTGCCAGCAGCACGGGGCAAACGGGCAATCAGCCCCAGCATTTT.

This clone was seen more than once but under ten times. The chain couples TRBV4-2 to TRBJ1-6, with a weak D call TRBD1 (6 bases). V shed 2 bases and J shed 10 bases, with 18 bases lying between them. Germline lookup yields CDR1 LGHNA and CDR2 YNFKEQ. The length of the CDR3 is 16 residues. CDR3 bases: TGTGCCAGCAGCCAACCTTCACGGGGGGGCCCCTCACCCCTCCACTTT. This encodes CASSQPSRGGPSPLHF.

CDR3 sequence: CATERPGTYEQYF. The CDR3 coding sequence is TGTGCCACCGAAAGACCGGGCACCTACGAGCAGTACTTC. The gene calls are TRBV28 and TRBJ2-7, with D unresolved. The germline V gene has CDR1 MDHEN and CDR2 SYDVKM. Trimming left V 10 bases short and J 2 bases short, with 15 bases between. The CDR3 is 13 amino acids.

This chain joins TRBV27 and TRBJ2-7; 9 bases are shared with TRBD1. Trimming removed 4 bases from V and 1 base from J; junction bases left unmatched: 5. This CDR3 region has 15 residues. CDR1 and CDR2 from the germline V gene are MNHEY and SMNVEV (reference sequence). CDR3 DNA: TGTGCCAGCAGTTCCCCGGGACAGGGATCCTACGAGCAGTACTTC. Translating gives CASSSPGQGSYEQYF.

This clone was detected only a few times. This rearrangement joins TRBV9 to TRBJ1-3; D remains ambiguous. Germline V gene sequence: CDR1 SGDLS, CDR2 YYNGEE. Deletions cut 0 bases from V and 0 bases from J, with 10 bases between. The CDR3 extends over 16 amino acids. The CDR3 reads CASSVVPVFSGNTIYF. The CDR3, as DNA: TGTGCCAGCAGCGTAGTCCCGGTATTCTCTGGAAACACCATATATTTT.

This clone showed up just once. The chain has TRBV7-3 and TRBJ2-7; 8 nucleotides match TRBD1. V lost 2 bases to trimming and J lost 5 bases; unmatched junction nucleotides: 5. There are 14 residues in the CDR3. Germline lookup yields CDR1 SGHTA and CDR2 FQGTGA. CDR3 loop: CASSLHQGANEQYF. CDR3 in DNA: TGTGCCAGCAGCTTACACCAGGGGGCAAACGAGCAGTACTTC.

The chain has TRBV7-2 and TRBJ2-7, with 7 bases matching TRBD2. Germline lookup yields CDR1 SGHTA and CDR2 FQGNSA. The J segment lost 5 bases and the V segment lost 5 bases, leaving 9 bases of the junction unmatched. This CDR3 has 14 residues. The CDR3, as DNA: TGTGCCAGCAGCCCTTTGGCGGGAGTCAACGAGCAGTACTTC. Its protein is CASSPLAGVNEQYF.

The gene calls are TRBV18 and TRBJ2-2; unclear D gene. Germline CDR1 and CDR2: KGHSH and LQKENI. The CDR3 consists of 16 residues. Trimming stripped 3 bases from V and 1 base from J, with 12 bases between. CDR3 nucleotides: TGTGCCAGCTCACCCCCTGGACGAGGGAACACCGGGGAGCTGTTTTTT. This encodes CASSPPGRGNTGELFF.

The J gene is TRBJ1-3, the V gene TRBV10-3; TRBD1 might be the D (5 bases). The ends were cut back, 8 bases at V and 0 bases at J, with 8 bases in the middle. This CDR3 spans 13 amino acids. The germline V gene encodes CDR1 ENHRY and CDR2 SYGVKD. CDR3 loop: CAIGANSGNTIYF. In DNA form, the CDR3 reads TGTGCCATCGGGGCGAACTCTGGAAACACCATATATTTT.

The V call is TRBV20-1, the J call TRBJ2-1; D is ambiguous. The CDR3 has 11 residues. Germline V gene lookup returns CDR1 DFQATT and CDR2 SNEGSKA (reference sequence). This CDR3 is CSRPSIHEQFF. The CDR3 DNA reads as TGCAGCCGCCCCAGTATCCATGAGCAGTTCTTC.

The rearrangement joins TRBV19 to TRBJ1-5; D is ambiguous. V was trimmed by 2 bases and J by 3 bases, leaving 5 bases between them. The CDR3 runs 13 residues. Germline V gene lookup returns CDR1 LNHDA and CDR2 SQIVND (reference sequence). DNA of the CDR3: TGTGCCAGTAGTATACAGCTCAATCAGCCCCAGCATTTT. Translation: CASSIQLNQPQHF.

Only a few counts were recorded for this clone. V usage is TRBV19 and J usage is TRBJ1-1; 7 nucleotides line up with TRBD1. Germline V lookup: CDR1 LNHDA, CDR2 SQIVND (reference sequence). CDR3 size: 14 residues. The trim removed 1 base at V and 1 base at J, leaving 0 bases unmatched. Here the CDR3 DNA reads TGTGCCAGTAGTATAGGGGACAGGAACACTGAAGCTTTCTTT. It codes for CASSIGDRNTEAFF.

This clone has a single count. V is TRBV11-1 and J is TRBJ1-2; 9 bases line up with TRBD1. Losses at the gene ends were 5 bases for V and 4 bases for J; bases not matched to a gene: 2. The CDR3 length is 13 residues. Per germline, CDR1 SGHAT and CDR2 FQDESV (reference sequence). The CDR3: CASSPGQGYGYTF. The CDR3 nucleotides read TGTGCCAGCAGCCCGGGACAGGGCTATGGCTACACCTTC.

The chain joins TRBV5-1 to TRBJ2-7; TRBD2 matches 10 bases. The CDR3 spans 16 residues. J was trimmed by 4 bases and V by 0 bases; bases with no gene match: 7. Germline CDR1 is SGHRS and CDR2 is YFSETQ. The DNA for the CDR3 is TGCGCCAGCAGCTTGGCCCCTAGCGGGAGAGGGTACGAGCAGTACTTC. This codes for CASSLAPSGRGYEQYF.

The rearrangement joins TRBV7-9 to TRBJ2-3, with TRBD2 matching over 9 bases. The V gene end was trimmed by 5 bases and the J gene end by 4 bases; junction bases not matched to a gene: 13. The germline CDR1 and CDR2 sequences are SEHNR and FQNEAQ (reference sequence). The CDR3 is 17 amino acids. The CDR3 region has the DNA TGTGCCAGCAGCCCACCGGGACTAGCCTATCAAGCAGATACGCAGTATTTT. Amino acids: CASSPPGLAYQADTQYF.

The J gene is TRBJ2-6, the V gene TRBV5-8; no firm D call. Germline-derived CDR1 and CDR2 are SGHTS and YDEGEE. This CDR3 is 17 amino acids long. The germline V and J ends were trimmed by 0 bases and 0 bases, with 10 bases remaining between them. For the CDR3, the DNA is TGTGCCAGCAGCTTGGTGCTGGATAGCTCTGGGGCCAACGTCCTGACTTTC. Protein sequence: CASSLVLDSSGANVLTF.

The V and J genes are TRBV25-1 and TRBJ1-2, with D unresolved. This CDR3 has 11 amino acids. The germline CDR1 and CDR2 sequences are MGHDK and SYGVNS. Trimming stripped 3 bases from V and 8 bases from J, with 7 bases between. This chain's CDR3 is CASSEVGGYTF. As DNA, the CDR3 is TGTGCCAGCAGTGAGGTTGGGGGCTACACCTTC.

This CDR3 is CASSQVDSITEAFF. The CDR3 DNA follows: TGCGCCAGCAGCCAAGTCGACAGTATCACTGAAGCTTTCTTT. This chain joins TRBV4-3 and TRBJ1-1; tentative D call: TRBD1 (5 bases). Trimming pared 1 base from V and 4 bases from J, leaving 10 bases between. The germline gives CDR1 LGHNA, CDR2 YSLEER. The CDR3 loop spans 14 amino acids.

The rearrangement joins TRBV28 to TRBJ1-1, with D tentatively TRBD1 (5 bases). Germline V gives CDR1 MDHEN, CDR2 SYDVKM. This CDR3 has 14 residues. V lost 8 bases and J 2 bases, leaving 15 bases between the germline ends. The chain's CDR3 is CASAPSWGNTEAFF. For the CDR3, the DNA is TGTGCCAGCGCCCCCAGTTGGGGCAACACTGAAGCTTTCTTT.

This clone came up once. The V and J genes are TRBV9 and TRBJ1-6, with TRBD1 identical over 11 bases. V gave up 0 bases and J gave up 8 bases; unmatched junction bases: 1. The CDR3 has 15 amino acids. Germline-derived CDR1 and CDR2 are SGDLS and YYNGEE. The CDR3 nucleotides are TGTGCCAGCAGCGTAGAGGGACAGGGGGATTCACCCCTCCACTTT. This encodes CASSVEGQGDSPLHF.

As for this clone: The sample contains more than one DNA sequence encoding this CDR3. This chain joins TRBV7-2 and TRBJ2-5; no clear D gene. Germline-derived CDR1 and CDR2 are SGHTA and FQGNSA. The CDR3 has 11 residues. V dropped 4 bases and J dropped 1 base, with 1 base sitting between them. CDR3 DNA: TGTGCCAGCAGCTCCCAAGAGACCCAGTACTTC. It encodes CASSSQETQYF.

Here the CDR3 DNA reads TGTGCCAGCTCCCAGGCGGATACGCAGTATTTT. Translating gives CASSQADTQYF. V is TRBV18 and J is TRBJ2-3; no clear D. Trimming removed 6 bases from V and 6 bases from J, with 7 bases in between. The CDR3 is 11 amino acids. Germline V CDR1 and CDR2: KGHSH, LQKENI.